This TCR beta chain was recovered during a study of blood T cell repertoires in COVID-19. V lost 5 bases to trimming and J lost 0 bases; unmatched junction nucleotides: 7. The CDR3 length is 16 residues. The germline V gene has CDR1 MDHEN and CDR2 SYDVKM. Original methodology: It was from reference gene primer amplification that nucleated cell counts were estimated. This table comes from immunoSEQ multiplex PCR, and its TCRdb copy is limited to in-frame clones, with some not included. V, J and clone size are those of that table, while D and trimming were read from the DNA. Altogether some 140,000 clones are present, just under 85% being singletons, with the ten largest covering 25% to 35%.

This rearrangement joins TRBV28 to TRBJ1-3; TRBD1 aligns across 7 bases. Sequencing used peripheral blood. The sequence was collected from a woman aged 55-75 years with acute or convalescent COVID-19. CDR3 in amino acids: CASSTGQRVSGNTIYF. CDR3 DNA: TGTGCCAGCAGTACGGGACAGCGCGTCTCTGGAAACACCATATATTTT.